Sequencing of this T cell receptor (beta chain) was carried out in a study of blood T cell repertoires in COVID-19. Study context: PBMCs, B-cell-depleted T cells, or T cells provided the cDNA or gDNA that made up the material.

Study processing details: Amplification with reference gene primers provided the estimates of nucleated cell counts. Clones were sequenced by immunoSEQ multiplex PCR, and TCRdb holds only the in-frame ones, with some missing. V and J calls and clone size come straight from that table; D and trimming were deduced from the DNA. This sample has about 280,000 clones; over 75% occur once, and the top ten carry approximately 10%. V shed 4 bases and J 3 bases; nucleotides not matched to a gene: 4. This CDR3 region has 15 residues. Per the germline V gene, CDR1 is MNHEY and CDR2 is SVGAGI. The chain is built from TRBV6-5 and TRBJ1-3, with 9 positions matching TRBD1. Sequenced sample: peripheral blood. The receptor was isolated from a woman aged 70-85 years with acute or convalescent COVID-19. The CDR3 nucleotides are TGTGCCAGCAGTTCCGGACAGGGGCTTGGAAACACCATATATTTT. Translation gives CASSSGQGLGNTIYF.